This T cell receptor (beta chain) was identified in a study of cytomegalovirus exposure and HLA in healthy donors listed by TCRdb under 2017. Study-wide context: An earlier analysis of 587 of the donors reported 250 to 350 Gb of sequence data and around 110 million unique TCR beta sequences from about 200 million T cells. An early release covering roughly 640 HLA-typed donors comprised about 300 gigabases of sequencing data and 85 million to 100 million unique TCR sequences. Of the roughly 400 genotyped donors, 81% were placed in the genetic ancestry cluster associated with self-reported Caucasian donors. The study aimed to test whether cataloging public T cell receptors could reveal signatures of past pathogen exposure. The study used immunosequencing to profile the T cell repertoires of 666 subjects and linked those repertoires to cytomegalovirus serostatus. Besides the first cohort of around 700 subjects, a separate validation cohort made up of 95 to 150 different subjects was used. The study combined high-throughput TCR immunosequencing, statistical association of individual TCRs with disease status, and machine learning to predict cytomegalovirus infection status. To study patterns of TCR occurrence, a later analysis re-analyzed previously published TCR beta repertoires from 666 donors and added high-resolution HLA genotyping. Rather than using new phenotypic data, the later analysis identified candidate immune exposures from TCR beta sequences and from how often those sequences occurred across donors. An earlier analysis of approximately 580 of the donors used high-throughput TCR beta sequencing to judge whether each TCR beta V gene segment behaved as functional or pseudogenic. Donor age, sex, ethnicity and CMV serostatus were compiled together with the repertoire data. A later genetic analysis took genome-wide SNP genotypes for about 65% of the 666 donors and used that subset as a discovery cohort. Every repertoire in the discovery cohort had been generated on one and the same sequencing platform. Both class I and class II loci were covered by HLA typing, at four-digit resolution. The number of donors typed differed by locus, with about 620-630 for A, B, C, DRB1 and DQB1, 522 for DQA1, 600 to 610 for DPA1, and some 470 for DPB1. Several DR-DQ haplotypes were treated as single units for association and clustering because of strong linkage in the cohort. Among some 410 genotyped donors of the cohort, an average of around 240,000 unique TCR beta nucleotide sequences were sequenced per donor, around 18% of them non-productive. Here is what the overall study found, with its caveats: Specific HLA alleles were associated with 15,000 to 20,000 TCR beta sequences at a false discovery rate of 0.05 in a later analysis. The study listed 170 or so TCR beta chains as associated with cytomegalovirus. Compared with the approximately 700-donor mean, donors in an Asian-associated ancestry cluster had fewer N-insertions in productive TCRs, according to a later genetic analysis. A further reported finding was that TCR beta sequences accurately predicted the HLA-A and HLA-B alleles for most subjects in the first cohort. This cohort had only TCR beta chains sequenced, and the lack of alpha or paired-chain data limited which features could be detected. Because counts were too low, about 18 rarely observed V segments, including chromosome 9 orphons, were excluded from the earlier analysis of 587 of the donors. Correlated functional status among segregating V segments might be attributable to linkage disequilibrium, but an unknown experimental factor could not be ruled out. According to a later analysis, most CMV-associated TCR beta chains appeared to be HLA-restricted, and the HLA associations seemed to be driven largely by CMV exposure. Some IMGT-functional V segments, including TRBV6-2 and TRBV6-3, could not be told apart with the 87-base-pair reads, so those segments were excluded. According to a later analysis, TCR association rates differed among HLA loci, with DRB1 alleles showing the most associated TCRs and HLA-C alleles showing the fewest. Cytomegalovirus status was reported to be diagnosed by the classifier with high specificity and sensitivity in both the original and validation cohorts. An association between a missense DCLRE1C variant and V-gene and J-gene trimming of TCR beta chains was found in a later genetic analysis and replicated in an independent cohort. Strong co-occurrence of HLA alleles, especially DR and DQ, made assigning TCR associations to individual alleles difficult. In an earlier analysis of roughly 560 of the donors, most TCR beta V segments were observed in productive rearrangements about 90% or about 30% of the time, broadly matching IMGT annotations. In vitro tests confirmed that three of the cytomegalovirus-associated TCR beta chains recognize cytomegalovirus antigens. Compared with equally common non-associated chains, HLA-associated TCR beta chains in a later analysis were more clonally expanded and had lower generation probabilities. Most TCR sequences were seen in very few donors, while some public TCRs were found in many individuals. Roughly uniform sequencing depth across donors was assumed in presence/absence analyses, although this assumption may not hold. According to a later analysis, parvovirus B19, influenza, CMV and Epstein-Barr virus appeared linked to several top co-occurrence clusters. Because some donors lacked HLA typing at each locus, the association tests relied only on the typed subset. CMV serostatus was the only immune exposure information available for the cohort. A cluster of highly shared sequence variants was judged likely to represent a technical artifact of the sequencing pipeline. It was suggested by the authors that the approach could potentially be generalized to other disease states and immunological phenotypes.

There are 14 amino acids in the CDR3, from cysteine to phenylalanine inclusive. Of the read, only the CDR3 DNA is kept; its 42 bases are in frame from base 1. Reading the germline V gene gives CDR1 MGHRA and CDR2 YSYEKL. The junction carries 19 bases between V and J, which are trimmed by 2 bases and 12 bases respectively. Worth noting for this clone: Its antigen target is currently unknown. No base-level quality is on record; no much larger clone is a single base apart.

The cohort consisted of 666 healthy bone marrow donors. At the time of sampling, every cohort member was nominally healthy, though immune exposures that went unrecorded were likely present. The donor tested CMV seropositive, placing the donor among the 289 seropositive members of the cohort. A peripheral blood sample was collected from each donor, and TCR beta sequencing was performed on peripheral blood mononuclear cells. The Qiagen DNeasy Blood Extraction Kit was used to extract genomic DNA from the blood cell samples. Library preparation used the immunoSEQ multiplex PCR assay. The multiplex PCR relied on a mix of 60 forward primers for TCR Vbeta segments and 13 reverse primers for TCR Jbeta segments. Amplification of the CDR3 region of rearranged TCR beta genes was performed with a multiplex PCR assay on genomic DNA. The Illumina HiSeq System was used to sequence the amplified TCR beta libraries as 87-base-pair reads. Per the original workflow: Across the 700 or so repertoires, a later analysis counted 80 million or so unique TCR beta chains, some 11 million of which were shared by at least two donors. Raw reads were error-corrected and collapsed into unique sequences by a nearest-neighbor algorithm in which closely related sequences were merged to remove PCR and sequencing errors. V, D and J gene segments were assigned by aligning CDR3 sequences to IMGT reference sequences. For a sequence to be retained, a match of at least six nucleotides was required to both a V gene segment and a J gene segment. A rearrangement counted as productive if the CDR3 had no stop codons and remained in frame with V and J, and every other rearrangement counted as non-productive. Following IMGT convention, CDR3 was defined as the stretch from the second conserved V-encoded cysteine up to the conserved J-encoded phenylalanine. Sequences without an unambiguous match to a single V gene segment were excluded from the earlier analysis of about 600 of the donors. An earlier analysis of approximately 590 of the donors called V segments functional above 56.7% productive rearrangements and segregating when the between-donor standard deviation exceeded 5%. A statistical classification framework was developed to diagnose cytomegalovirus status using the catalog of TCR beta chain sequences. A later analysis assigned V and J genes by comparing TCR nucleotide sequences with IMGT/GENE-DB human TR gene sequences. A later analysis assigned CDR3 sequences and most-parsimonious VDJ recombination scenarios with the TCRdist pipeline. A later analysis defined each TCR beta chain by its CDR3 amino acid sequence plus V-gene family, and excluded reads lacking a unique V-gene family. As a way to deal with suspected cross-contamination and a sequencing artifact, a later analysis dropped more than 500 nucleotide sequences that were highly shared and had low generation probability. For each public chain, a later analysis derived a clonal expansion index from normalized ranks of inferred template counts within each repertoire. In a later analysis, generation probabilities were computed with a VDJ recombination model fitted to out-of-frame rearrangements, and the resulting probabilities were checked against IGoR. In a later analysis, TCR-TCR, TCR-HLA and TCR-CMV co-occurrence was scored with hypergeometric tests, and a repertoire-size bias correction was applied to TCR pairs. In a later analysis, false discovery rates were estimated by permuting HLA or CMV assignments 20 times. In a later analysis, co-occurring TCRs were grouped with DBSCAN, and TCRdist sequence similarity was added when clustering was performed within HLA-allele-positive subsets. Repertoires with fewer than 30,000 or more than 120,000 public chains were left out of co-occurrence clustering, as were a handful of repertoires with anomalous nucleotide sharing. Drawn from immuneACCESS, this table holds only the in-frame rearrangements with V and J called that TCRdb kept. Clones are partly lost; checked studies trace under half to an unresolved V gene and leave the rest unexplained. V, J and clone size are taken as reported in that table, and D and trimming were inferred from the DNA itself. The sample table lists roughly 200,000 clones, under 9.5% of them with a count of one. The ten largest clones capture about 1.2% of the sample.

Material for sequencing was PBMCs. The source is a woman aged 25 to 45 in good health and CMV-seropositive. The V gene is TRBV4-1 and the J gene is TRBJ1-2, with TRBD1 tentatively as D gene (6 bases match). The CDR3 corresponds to CASSQTQGSLGDTF. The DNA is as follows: TGCGCCAGCAGCCAAACCCAGGGGAGTCTCGGAGACACCTTC.